The 20 T cell receptor beta chains in this list originate from one sample, sequenced in a study of blood T cell repertoires in COVID-19. Sequenced by immunoSEQ multiplex PCR; TCRdb stores in-frame clones only, minus some. Among around 210,000 clones listed, roughly 80% were seen once. Material: peripheral blood. Source of these receptors: a woman in her 70s with acute or convalescent COVID-19.

This chain connects TRBV14 to TRBJ2-2; 7 bases are shared with TRBD1. CDR3 length: 17 residues. J gave up 0 bases and V 2 bases, and 6 bases lay outside the gene matches. The germline V gene has CDR1 SGHDN and CDR2 FVKESK. The CDR3 DNA sequence: TGTGCCAGCAGCCAAACAATAGGGGGCACGAACACCGGGGAGCTGTTTTTT. Amino acids: CASSQTIGGTNTGELFF.

The CDR3 protein is CASSPWTGDNEQFF. In nucleotides, the CDR3 is TGTGCCAGCAGCCCCTGGACAGGCGACAATGAGCAGTTCTTC. The rearrangement links TRBV7-9 to TRBJ2-1, with TRBD1 matching over 7 bases. There are 14 residues in the CDR3. Trimming took 5 bases from V and 5 from J; bases not matched to a gene: 6. Germline CDR1 and CDR2: SEHNR and FQNEAQ (reference sequence).

V is TRBV7-2 and J is TRBJ2-1; 12 positions agree with TRBD2. J was trimmed by 3 bases and V by 1 base; bases with no gene match: 7. The germline gives CDR1 SGHTA, CDR2 FQGNSA. The CDR3 loop spans 18 amino acids. The CDR3 protein is CASSLEGTSGRFYNEQFF. Here the CDR3 DNA reads TGTGCCAGCAGCTTAGAGGGAACTAGCGGGAGGTTCTACAATGAGCAGTTCTTC.

The chain couples TRBV28 to TRBJ2-1, with 16 nucleotides matching TRBD2. Germline values: CDR1 MDHEN, CDR2 SYDVKM. V shed 3 bases and J 2 bases; nucleotides not matched to a gene: 4. This CDR3 is 18 amino acids long. The CDR3 here is CASSFPGTSGRAYNEQFF. CDR3 in DNA: TGTGCCAGCAGTTTCCCCGGGACTAGCGGGAGGGCCTACAATGAGCAGTTCTTC.

V and J are TRBV15 and TRBJ1-5; 10 nucleotides align to TRBD1. The CDR3 has 15 residues. The germline gives CDR1 LNHNV, CDR2 YYDKDF (reference sequence). The J segment lost 6 bases and the V segment lost 5 bases, leaving 7 bases of the junction unmatched. The CDR3 DNA reads TGTGCCACCAGCCGCGGGACAGGGGAGGGTCAGCCCCAGCATTTT. Protein product: CATSRGTGEGQPQHF.

The V gene is TRBV11-2, the J gene TRBJ2-3; 12 bases align to TRBD2. CDR3 length: 16 amino acids. The germline gives CDR1 SGHAT, CDR2 FQNNGV. Trimming cost V 4 bases and J 5 bases; bases outside gene matches: 7. CDR3 loop: CASSSPGLAGRDTQYF. The CDR3 region has the DNA TGTGCCAGCAGCTCCCCGGGACTAGCGGGCCGAGATACGCAGTATTTT.

The CDR3 protein is CASTTGFSHNEKLFF. The CDR3 bases are TGTGCCAGCACAACGGGGTTCTCCCATAATGAAAAACTGTTTTTT. The chain joins TRBV27 to TRBJ1-4; D is unresolved. V was cut by 7 bases and J by 4 bases, with 16 bases left in between. Looked up from germline, CDR1 is MNHEY and CDR2 is SMNVEV (reference sequence). The CDR3 totals 15 residues.

The chain links TRBV15 to TRBJ1-2; the D is unclear. The CDR3 is made up of 16 amino acids. In germline, CDR1 is LNHNV, CDR2 YYDKDF (reference sequence). V was cut by 3 bases and J by 8 bases, with 22 bases left in between. CDR3 sequence: CATSRPDDPGFTGYTF. The CDR3 nucleotides read TGTGCCACCAGCAGGCCCGACGACCCCGGGTTCACCGGCTACACCTTC.

This clone was observed a few times. V and J are TRBV5-1 and TRBJ2-7; tentative D call: TRBD1 (5 bases). CDR1 is SGHRS and CDR2 is YFSETQ in the germline V gene. CDR3 length: 15 residues. With 1 base removed from V and 2 bases from J, the gap between germline ends came to 13 bases. DNA of the CDR3: TGCGCCAGCAGCTTGTGGCAGGGTCAGGCCTACGAGCAGTACTTC. This codes for CASSLWQGQAYEQYF. Together with reference TRBV5-1 and TRBJ2-7, the CDR3 gives the full variable domain: KAGVTQTPRYLIKTRGQQVTLSCSPISGHRSVSWYQQTPGQGLQFLFEYFSETQRNKGNFPGRFSGRQFSNSRSEMNVSTLELGDSALYLCASSLWQGQAYEQYFGPGTRLTVT.

The chain recombines TRBV7-9 with TRBJ2-2; D perhaps matches TRBD1 (6 bases). The V end lost 5 bases, the J end lost 5 bases, and 12 bases lay between the germline ends. The CDR3 totals 14 residues. Germline loops: CDR1 SEHNR, CDR2 FQNEAQ (reference sequence). CDR3 residues: CASSRQADTGELFF. The CDR3 bases are TGTGCCAGCAGCCGACAGGCGGATACCGGGGAGCTGTTTTTT.

In its sample, this clone was seen once. The chain is built from TRBV20-1 and TRBJ2-1, with 8 bases that match TRBD2. CDR3 length: 14 amino acids. CDR1 is DFQATT and CDR2 is SNEGSKA in the germline V gene (reference sequence). The ends lost 3 bases at V and 3 bases at J; junction bases unmatched: 4. Written as DNA, the CDR3 is TGCAGTGCTAGTTTAACTAGCGGCTACAATGAGCAGTTCTTC. Residues: CSASLTSGYNEQFF.

This clone appeared a single time. This chain joins TRBV5-4 and TRBJ2-2; 11 bases line up with TRBD2. Looked up from germline, CDR1 is SGHNT and CDR2 is YYREEE (reference sequence). The CDR3 has 18 residues. The J segment lost 5 bases and the V segment lost 4 bases, leaving 13 bases of the junction unmatched. CDR3 nucleotides: TGTGCCAGCAGCACCGGGACTAGCGGTATTATCGGGACCGGGGAGCTGTTTTTT. It encodes CASSTGTSGIIGTGELFF.

The J gene is TRBJ2-7, the V gene TRBV18, with 9 bases fitting TRBD1. Germline CDR1 reads KGHSH; CDR2 reads LQKENI. The CDR3 runs to 14 residues. The trim removed 4 bases at V and 3 bases at J, leaving 4 bases unmatched. Here the CDR3 DNA reads TGTGCCAGCTCACTGGGACAGGGAGGCTACGAGCAGTACTTC. This encodes CASSLGQGGYEQYF.

This clone has only a few counts. V gene TRBV6-1 combines with J gene TRBJ2-7; TRBD1 agrees at 10 bases. Losses at the gene ends were 1 base for V and 4 bases for J; bases not matched to a gene: 16. Germline V gene sequence: CDR1 MNHNS, CDR2 SASEGT. There are 19 residues in the CDR3. The CDR3 DNA sequence: TGTGCCAGCAGTGAAGTGATAGAGCGGGGGAGACAGGGGGCATACGAGCAGTACTTC. Translation: CASSEVIERGRQGAYEQYF.

The CDR3 is CASSLGARERGAKNIQYF. In DNA, the CDR3 is TGTGCCAGCAGCTTAGGGGCTAGGGAGAGAGGAGCCAAAAACATTCAGTACTTC. This sequence joins TRBV7-2 and TRBJ2-4; D may be TRBD2 (5 bases). The CDR3 contains 18 residues. CDR1 and CDR2 from the germline V gene are SGHTA and FQGNSA. Deletions cut 1 base from V and 0 bases from J, with 16 bases between.

J is TRBJ1-1 and V is TRBV5-6, with a weak D call TRBD1 (6 bases). Germline V gene lookup returns CDR1 SGHDT and CDR2 YYEEEE. Between the trimmed V and J ends, which lost 3 bases and 11 bases, there was a span of 14 bases. The CDR3 is 12 residues long. The CDR3 nucleotides read TGTGCCAGCAGCTACACAGGGATGGGGGCTTTCTTT. This gives the protein CASSYTGMGAFF.

This clone came up a few times. This chain joins TRBV19 and TRBJ2-2; the match to TRBD2 covers 11 bases. The length of the CDR3 is 17 residues. Germline assignment: CDR1 LNHDA and CDR2 SQIVND (reference sequence). V lost 3 bases to trimming and J lost 3 bases; unmatched junction nucleotides: 6. This CDR3 is CASSMLAGGEYTGELFF. The CDR3 DNA is TGTGCCAGTAGTATGCTAGCGGGAGGCGAATACACCGGGGAGCTGTTTTTT. Complete variable domain (other parts from reference TRBV19 and TRBJ2-2): DGGITQSPKYLFRKEGQNVTLSCEQNLNHDAMYWYRQDPGQGLRLIYYSQIVNDFQKGDIAEGYSVSREKKESFPLTVTSAQKNPTAFYLCASSMLAGGEYTGELFFGEGSRLTVL.

The V gene is TRBV28, the J gene TRBJ1-2; weak D call: TRBD1 (5 bases). Germline V gene sequence: CDR1 MDHEN, CDR2 SYDVKM. CDR3 size: 12 residues. Trimming pared 4 bases from V and 8 bases from J, leaving 11 bases between. The CDR3, as DNA: TGTGCCAGCAGTTCCTCCAGGGAAGGCTACACCTTC. Amino acids: CASSSSREGYTF.

The CDR3 is CASSSVPPGNTIYF. CDR3 nucleotide sequence: TGTGCCAGCAGCTCGGTACCCCCGGGAAACACCATATATTTT. The chain employs TRBV7-9 and TRBJ1-3, with D hard to call. The germline gives CDR1 SEHNR, CDR2 FQNEAQ (reference sequence). This CDR3 has 14 residues. Trimming took off 4 bases at V and 4 bases at J, with 11 bases between the two ends. Supplemented by reference TRBV7-9 and TRBJ1-3, the full variable domain reads DTGVSQNPRHKITKRGQNVTFRCDPISEHNRLYWYRQTLGQGPEFLTYFQNEAQLEKSRLLSDRFSAERPKGSFSTLEIQRTEQGDSAMYLCASSSVPPGNTIYFGEGSWLTVV.

This chain joins TRBV3-1 (or the pseudogene TRBV3-2) and TRBJ1-1; 11 nucleotides agree with TRBD1. The CDR3 length is 16 residues. V trimming: 5 bases; J trimming: 1 base; junction bases outside the gene matches: 6. The germline V gene encodes CDR1 LGHDT and CDR2 YNNKEL (reference sequence). The CDR3 is CASSYRTGGANTEAFF. CDR3 in DNA: TGTGCCAGCAGCTACAGGACAGGGGGCGCGAACACTGAAGCTTTCTTT.